The present entry profiles one T cell receptor (beta chain) with its context. A single base separates this from a much larger clone, so it may be a read error. The CDR3 has 17 residues. Trimming pared 2 bases from V and 3 bases from J, leaving 20 bases between. This entry is derived from a study of CD8+CD57+ T cells in acquired aplastic anemia. Background on the study: When averaged, DNA from sorted CD4+ and CD8+ cells came to approximately 3 ug. As sequenced from healthy donors, CD4+ cells averaged about 11 million reads.

Template material for TCR beta VDJ and CDR3 profiling consisted of genomic DNA. TCRdb redid the calling of the reads with MiXCR, one entry per CDR3 protein. The sample shows around 400,000 distinct CDR3 sequences, 55% to 70% of them seen only once. Sequencing input: sorted CD4+, CD8+, or CD8+CD57+ T cells (not recorded which) from PBMCs. This clonotype was sampled from a human donor in good health, serving as a control. The chain combines TRBV12-3 or TRBV12-4 with TRBJ2-7; tentatively, D is TRBD1 (7 bases). CDR3 sequence reads: CASSLRRGAGGYYEQYF. In DNA form, the CDR3 reads TGTGCCAGCAGTTTAAGGCGCGGGGCAGGGGGTTACTACGAGCAGTACTTC.